The TCR beta chain under discussion was sequenced for a study of CD4 T cells in relation to SARS-CoV-2 and coronaviruses. CDR1 and CDR2 (germline): SGHNT, YYREEE (reference sequence). The CDR3 runs to 14 residues. V lost 4 bases, J lost 9 bases, and 6 bases stayed unmatched. Only in-frame clones appear in the TCRdb table, and some are missing; sequencing was by immunoSEQ multiplex PCR. The sample lists 60,000 or so clones, about 94% seen once, with approximately 0.14% in the top ten. Unexposed donor CD4+ T cells date from 2011-2018, before the COVID-19 pandemic. Sequencing was performed on naive CD4+ T cells from PBMCs. Subset defined: naive CD4+ T cells isolated by negative enrichment. The receptor was isolated from a human donor in good health. The rearrangement uses TRBV5-4 and TRBJ1-6; 8 bases agree with TRBD1. CDR3 nucleotide sequence: TGTGCCAGCAGCCTAGGACAGGGCTTTTCACCCCTCCACTTT. This translates into CASSLGQGFSPLHF.